This T cell receptor (beta chain) was captured by sequencing in a study of T cell repertoires in cytomegalovirus infection. Across the whole study: Public TCR beta signatures provided an indication of both CMV infection and a matching HLA type. Regarding the study as a whole: Dominating the ex vivo response were TCR beta clonotypes that were CMV-specific and HLA-C-restricted. Based on cumulative public TCR beta family frequency, carriers of CMV plus the relevant HLA were identified.

TCRdb reanalysed the reads using MiXCR and keeps one entry per CDR3 protein. The sample has under 200,000 distinct CDR3 sequences; roughly 17% are singletons. This clonotype was counted only a few times. Antigen unknown. There are 14 residues in the CDR3. From germline, CDR1 is MNHEY and CDR2 SVGAGI. V lost 6 bases and J lost 6; bases outside the gene matches: 9. The sample was CD8+ T cells from PBMCs. The chain carries TRBV6-5 and TRBJ2-7; 9 bases agree with TRBD1. This TCR was recovered from a human donor in good health (CMV status not recorded). Some clones in this sample may be carry-over from other donors' samples. This CDR3 is CASSPGQGFFEQYF. CDR3 nucleotide sequence: TGTGCCAGCAGCCCGGGACAGGGCTTTTTCGAGCAGTACTTC.